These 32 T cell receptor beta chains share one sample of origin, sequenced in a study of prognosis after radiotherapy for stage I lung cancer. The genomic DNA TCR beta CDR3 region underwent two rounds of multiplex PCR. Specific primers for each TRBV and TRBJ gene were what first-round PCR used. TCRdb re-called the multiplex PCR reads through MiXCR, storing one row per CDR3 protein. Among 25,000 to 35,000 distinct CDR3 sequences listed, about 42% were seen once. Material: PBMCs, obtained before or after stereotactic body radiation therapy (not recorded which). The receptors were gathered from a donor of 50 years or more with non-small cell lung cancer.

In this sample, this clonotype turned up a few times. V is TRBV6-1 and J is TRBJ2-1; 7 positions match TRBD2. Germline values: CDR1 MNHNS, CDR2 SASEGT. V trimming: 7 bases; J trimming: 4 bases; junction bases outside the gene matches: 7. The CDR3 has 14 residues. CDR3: CASNLRERYNEQFF. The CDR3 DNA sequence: TGTGCCAGCAACCTGCGGGAGCGGTACAATGAGCAGTTCTTC.

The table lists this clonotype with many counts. The CDR3 DNA is TGCGCCAGCAGCATGGACGGAGCTTACAATGAGCAGTTCTTC. Its translation: CASSMDGAYNEQFF. This sequence joins TRBV5-1 and TRBJ2-1; D not resolved. The germline CDR1 and CDR2 sequences are SGHRS and YFSETQ. Trimming stripped 4 bases from V and 4 bases from J, with 12 bases between. The CDR3 loop spans 14 amino acids. Drawing the rest from reference TRBV5-1 and TRBJ2-1, the complete variable domain is KAGVTQTPRYLIKTRGQQVTLSCSPISGHRSVSWYQQTPGQGLQFLFEYFSETQRNKGNFPGRFSGRQFSNSRSEMNVSTLELGDSALYLCASSMDGAYNEQFFGPGTRLTVL.

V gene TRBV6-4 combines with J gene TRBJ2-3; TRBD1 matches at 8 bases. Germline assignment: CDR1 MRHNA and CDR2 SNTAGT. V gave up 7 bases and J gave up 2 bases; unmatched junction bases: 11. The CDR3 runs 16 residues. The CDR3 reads CASISQGAQVTDTQYF. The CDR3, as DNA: TGTGCCAGCATCAGCCAGGGGGCGCAAGTCACAGATACGCAGTATTTT.

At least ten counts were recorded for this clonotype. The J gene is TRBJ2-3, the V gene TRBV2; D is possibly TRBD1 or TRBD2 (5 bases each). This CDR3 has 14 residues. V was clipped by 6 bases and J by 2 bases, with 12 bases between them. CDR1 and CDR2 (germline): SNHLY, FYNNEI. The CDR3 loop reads CASSSGPYTDTQYF. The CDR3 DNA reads TGTGCCAGCAGCTCGGGACCATACACAGATACGCAGTATTTT.

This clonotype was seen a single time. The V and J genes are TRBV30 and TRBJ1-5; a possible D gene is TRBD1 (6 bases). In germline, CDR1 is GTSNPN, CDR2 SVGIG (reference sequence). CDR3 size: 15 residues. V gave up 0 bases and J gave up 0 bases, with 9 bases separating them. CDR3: CAWSVGTYSNQPQHF. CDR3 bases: TGTGCCTGGAGTGTAGGGACATATAGCAATCAGCCCCAGCATTTT.

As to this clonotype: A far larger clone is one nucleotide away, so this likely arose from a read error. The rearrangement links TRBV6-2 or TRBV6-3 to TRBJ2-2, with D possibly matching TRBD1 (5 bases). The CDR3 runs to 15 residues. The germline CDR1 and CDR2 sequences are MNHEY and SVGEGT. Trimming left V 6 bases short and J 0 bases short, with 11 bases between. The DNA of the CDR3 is TGTGCCAGCAGACTGGACATATCGAACACCGGGGAGCTGTTTTTT. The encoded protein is CASRLDISNTGELFF.

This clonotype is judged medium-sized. CDR3 protein: CASSYLPAYEQYF. CDR3 bases: TGTGCCAGCAGTTACTTGCCAGCTTACGAGCAGTACTTC. The rearrangement links TRBV6-9 to TRBJ2-7; the D is unclear. The germline gives CDR1 MNHGY, CDR2 SVAAGI. The CDR3 sequence is 13 residues long. Trimming pared 3 bases from V and 4 bases from J, leaving 10 bases between.

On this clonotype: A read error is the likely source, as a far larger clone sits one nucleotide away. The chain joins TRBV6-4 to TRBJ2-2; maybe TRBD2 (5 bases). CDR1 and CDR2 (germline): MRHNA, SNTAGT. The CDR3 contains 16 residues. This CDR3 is CASSELAHTNTGEMFF. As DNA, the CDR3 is TGTGCCAGCAGTGAACTCGCACATACGAACACCGGGGAGATGTTTTTT.

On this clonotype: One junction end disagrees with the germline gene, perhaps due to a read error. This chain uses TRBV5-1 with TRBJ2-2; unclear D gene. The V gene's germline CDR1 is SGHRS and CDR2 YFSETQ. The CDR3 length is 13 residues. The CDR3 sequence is CAGSLVGSGELFF. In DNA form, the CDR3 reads TGCGCCGGCAGCTTGGTAGGAAGCGGGGAGCTGTTTTTT.

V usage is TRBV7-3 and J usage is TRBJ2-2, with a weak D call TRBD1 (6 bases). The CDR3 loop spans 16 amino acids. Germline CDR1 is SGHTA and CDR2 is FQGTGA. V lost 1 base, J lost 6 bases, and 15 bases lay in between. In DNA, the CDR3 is TGTGCCAGCAGCTTAATACCCACAGGGAGTTCCGGGGAGCTGTTTTTT. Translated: CASSLIPTGSSGELFF.

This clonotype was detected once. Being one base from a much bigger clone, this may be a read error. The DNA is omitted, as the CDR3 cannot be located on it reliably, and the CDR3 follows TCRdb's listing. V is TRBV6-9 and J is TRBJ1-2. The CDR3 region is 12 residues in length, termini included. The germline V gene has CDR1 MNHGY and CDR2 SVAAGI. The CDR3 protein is CDSSYGGYGCTF.

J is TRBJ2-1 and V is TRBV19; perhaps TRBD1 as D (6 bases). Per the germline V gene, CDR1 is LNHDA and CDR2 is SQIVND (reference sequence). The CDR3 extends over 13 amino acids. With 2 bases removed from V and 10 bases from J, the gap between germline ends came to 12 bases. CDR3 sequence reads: CASSILQGAEQFF. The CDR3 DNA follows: TGTGCCAGTAGTATACTACAGGGTGCAGAGCAGTTCTTC.

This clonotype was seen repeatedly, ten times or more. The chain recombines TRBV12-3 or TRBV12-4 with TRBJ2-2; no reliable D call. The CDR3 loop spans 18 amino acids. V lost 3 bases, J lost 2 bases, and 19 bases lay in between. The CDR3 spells CASSFGTGSTVNTGELFF. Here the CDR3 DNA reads TGTGCCAGCAGTTTTGGTACCGGTAGCACAGTAAACACCGGGGAGCTGTTTTTT.

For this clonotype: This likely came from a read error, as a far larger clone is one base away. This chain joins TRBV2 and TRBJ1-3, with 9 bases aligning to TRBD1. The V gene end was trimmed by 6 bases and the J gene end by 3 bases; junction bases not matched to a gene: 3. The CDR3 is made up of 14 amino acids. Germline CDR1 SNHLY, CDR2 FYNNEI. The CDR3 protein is CASRDRGGGNTIYF. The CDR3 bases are TGTGCCAGCAGGGACAGGGGAGGTGGAAACACCATATATTTT. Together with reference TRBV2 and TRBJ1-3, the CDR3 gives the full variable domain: EPEVTQTPSHQVTQMGQEVILRCVPISNHLYFYWYRQILGQKVEFLVSFYNNEISEKSEIFDDQFSVERPDGSNFTLKIRSTKLEDSAMYFCASRDRGGGNTIYFGEGSWLTVV.

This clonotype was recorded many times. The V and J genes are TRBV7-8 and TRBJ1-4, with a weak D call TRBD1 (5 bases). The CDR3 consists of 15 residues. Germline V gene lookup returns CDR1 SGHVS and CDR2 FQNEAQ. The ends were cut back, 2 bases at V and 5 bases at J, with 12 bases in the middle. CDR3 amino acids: CASSLYQGVNEKLFF. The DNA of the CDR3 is TGTGCCAGCAGCTTATATCAGGGCGTGAATGAAAAACTGTTTTTT.

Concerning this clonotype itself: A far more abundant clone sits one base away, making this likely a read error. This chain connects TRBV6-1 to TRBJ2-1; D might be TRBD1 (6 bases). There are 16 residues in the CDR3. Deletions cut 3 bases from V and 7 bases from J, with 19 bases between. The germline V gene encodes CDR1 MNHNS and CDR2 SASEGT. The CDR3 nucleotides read TGTGCCAGCAGTGACTCCGGGACATGGGGTGGGAATGAGCAGTTCTTC. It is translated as CASSDSGTWGGNEQFF.

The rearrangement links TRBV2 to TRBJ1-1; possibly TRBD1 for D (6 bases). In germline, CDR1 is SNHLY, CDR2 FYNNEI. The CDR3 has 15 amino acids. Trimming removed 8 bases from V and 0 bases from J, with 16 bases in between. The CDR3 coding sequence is TGTGCCAGCCGAGCTATGCAGGGGTTGAACACTGAAGCTTTCTTT. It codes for CASRAMQGLNTEAFF.

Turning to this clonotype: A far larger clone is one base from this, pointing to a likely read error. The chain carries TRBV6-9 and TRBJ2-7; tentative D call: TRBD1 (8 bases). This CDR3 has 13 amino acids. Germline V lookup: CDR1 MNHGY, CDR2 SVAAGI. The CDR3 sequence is CASSTGGGYERYF. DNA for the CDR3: TGTGCCAGCAGCACAGGGGGGGGGTACGAGCGGTACTTC.

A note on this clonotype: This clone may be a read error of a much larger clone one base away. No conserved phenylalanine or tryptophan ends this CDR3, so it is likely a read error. CDR3 DNA: TGTGCCAGCAGCGGATGGGATGGGCAGTTCTTA. This encodes CASSGWDGQFL. The V call is TRBV6-1, the J call TRBJ2-1; D gene ambiguous. Trimming shortened V by 6 bases and J by 12 bases, and 12 bases separated the two germline ends. Germline-derived CDR1 and CDR2 are MNHNS and SASEGT. This CDR3 spans 11 amino acids.

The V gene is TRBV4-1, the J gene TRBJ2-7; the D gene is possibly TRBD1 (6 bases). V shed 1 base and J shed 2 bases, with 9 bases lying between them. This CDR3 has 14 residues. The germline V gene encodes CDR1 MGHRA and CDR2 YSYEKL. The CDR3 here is CASSQGGTTYEQYF. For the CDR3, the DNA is TGCGCCAGCAGCCAAGGTGGGACAACCTACGAGCAGTACTTC.

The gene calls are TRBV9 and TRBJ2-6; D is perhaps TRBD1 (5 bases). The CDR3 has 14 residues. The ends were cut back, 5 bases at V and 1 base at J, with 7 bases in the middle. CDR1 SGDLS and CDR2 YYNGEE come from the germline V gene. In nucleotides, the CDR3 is TGTGCCAGCAGGCAGGGATCTGGGGCCAACGTCCTGACTTTC. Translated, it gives CASRQGSGANVLTF.

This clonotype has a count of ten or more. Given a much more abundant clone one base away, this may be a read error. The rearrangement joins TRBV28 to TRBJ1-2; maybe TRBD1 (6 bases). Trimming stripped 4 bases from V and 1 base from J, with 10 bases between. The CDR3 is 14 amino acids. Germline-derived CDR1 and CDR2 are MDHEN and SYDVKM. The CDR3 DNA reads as TGTGCCAGCAGTTCGGAACAGGGTAACTATGGCTACACCTTC. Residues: CASSSEQGNYGYTF.

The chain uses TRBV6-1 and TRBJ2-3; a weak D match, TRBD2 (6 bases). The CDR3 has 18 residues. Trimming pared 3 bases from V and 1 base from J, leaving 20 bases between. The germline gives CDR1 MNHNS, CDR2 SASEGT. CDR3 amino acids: CASSEDLLWGVCTDTQYF. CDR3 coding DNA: TGTGCCAGCAGTGAGGACCTTTTGTGGGGGGTATGCACAGATACGCAGTATTTT.

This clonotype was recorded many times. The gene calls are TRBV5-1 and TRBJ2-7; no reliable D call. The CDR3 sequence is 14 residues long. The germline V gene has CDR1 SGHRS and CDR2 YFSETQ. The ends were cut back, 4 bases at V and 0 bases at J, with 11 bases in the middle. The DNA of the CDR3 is TGCGCCAGCAGCCCTAAGCTGAGCTCCTACGAGCAGTACTTC. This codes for CASSPKLSSYEQYF.

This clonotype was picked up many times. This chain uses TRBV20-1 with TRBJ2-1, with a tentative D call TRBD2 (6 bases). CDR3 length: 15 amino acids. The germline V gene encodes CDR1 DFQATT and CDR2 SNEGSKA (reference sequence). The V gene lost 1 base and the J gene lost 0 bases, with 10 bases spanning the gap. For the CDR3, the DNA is TGCAGTGCTAGAGCAAATAGCGGCTCCTACAATGAGCAGTTCTTC. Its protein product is CSARANSGSYNEQFF.

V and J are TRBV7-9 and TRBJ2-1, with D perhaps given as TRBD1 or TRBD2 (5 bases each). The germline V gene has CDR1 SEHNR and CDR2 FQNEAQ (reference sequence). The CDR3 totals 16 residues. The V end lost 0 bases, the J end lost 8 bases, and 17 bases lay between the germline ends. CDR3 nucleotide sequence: TGTGCCAGCAGCTTAGCGGGCCGGGGCTTCGAGGATGAGCAGTTCTTC. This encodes CASSLAGRGFEDEQFF.

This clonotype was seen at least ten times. This chain's CDR3 is CASSVSERSNQPQHF. The CDR3 region has the DNA TGTGCCAGCAGCGTAAGTGAGCGGAGCAATCAGCCCCAGCATTTT. The chain is built from TRBV9 and TRBJ1-5, with D unresolved. CDR3 length: 15 residues. V was clipped by 1 base and J by 1 base, with 9 bases between them. Germline loops: CDR1 SGDLS, CDR2 YYNGEE.

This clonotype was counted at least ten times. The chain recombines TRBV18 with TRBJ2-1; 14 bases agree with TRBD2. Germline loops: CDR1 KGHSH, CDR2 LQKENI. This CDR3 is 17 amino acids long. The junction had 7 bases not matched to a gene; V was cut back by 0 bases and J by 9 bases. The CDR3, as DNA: TGTGCCAGCTCACCACCAGCCGGGACTAGCGGGAGAGGTGAGCAGTTCTTC. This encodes CASSPPAGTSGRGEQFF.

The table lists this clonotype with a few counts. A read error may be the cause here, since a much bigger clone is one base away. DNA of the CDR3: TGTGCCAGTAGTCCGCATCCCCCTCGCAGCTATGAGCAGTACTTC. Protein sequence: CASSPHPPRSYEQYF. The V call is TRBV19, the J call TRBJ2-7, with D unresolved. V was pared by 5 bases and J by 7 bases, with 21 bases between. This CDR3 is 15 amino acids long. Germline CDR1 LNHDA, CDR2 SQIVND (reference sequence).

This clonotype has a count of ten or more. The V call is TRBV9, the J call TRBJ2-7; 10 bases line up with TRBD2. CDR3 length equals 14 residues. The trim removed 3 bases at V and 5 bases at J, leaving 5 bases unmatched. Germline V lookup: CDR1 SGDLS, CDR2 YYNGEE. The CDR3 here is CASSESGGEDEQYF. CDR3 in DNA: TGTGCCAGCAGCGAGAGCGGGGGGGAAGACGAGCAGTACTTC. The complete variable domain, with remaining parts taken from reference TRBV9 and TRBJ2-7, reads DSGVTQTPKHLITATGQRVTLRCSPRSGDLSVYWYQQSLDQGLQFLIQYYNGEERAKGNILERFSAQQFPDLHSELNLSSLELGDSALYFCASSESGGEDEQYFGPGTRLTVT.

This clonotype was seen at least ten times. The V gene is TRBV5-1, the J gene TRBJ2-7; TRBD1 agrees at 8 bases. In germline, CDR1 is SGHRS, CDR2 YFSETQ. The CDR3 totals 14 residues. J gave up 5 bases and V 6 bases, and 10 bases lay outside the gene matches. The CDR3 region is CASTPGQGGHEQYF. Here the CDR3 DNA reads TGCGCCAGCACCCCCGGACAGGGCGGCCACGAGCAGTACTTC.

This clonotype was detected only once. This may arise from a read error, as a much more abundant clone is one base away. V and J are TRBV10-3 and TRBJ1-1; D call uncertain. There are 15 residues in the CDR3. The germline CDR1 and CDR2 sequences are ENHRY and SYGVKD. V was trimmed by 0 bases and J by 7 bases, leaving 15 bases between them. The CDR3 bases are TGTGCCATCAGTGAGTCAACGGGGAGTGGTAATGAAGCTTTCTTT. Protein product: CAISESTGSGNEAFF.